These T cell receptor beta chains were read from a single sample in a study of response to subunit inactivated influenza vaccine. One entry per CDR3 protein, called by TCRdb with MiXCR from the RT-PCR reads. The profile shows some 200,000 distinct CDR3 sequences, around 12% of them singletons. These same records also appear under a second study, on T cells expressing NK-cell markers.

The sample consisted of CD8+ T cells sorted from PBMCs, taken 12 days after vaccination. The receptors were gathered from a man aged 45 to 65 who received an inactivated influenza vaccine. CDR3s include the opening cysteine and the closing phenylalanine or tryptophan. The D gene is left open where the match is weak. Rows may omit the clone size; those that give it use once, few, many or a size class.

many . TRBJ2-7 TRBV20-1 TGCAGTGCTAGAGACAGGGACGGTGACTACGAGCAGTACTTC CSARDRDGDYEQYF
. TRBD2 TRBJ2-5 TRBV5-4 TGTGCCAGCACTACTGGGACTAGCGGTAAGATGTACCAAGAGACCCAGTACTTC CASTTGTSGKMYQETQYF
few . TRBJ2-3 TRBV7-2 TGTGCCAGCAGCTTAGAACCAGCTACAGATACGCAGTATTTT CASSLEPATDTQYF
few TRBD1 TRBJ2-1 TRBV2 TGTGCCAGCAACGAAAGATCTGGGACAGGGACCTACAATGAGCAGTTCTTC CASNERSGTGTYNEQFF
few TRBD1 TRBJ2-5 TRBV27 TGTGCCAGCAGATCCCCGACAGGGAGCTTTGAGACCCAGTACTTC CASRSPTGSFETQYF
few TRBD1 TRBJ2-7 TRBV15 TGTGCCACCGGACAGGGGGTTTCCTACGAGCAGTACTTC CATGQGVSYEQYF
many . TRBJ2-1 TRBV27 TGTGCCAGCAGTTCACGGGAGTCCTACAATGAGCAGTTCTTC CASSSRESYNEQFF
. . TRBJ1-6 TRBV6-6 TGTGCCAGCAAATGGGATCTTCTCTCACCCCTCCACTTT CASKWDLLSPLHF
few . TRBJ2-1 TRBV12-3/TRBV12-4 TGTGCCAGCAGTTTAACGAACGCCAAGGGGCCTTCTTGGCAGGACAATGAGCAGTTCTTC CASSLTNAKGPSWQDNEQFF
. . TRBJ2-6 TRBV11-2 TGTGCCAGCAGCTTATCACCTGGGGCAGGCAGCTCTGGGGCCAACGTCCTGACTTTC CASSLSPGAGSSGANVLTF
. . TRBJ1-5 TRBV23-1 TGCGCCAGCAGTCAATCGGGCCAGGGGTACTGTCAGCCCCAGCATTTT CASSQSGQGYCQPQHF
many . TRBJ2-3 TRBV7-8 TGTGCCAGCAGCTTAGGCCAGGGGCTAGCAGATACGCAGTATTTT CASSLGQGLADTQYF
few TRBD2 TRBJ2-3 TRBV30 TGTGCCTGGACCGTAGGTAGCGGGGCCTCCACAGATACGCAGTATTTT CAWTVGSGASTDTQYF
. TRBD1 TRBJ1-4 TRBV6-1 TGTGCCAGCAGTGAACCCCCCGACAGGGGCGAAAAACTGTTTTTT CASSEPPDRGEKLFF
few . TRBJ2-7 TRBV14 TGTGCCAGCAGCCAAGATATTTTCCGGGACGATCCTCGCGACTACCCTTACGAGCAGTACTTC CASSQDIFRDDPRDYPYEQYF
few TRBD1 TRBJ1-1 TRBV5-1 TGCGCCAGCAGCTTGGGAACCGACAGGGGGCGTTCTGAAGCTTTCTTT CASSLGTDRGRSEAFF
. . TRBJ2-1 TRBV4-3 TGCGCCAGCAGCCAAGATGGGACACGGTACAATGAGCAGTTCTTC CASSQDGTRYNEQFF
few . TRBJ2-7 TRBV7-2 TGTGCCAGCAGCCTGGGAGACAGGCCCCACGAGCAGTACTTC CASSLGDRPHEQYF
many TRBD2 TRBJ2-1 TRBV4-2 TGTGCCAGCAGCCAAGATGAGGAACTAGCGGGAGTTTTTCCCGACAATGAGCAGTTCTTC CASSQDEELAGVFPDNEQFF
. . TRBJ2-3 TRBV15 TGTGCCACGGCCCGAGGTGCTACCACAGATACGCAGTATTTT CATARGATTDTQYF
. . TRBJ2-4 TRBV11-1 TGTGCCAGCAGCTTACCCCCCGGGCAGGGACTAGCCAAAAACATTCAGTACTTC CASSLPPGQGLAKNIQYF
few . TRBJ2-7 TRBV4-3 TGCGCCAGCAGCCAAGGGGGATATGGAGCCCCCTCCTACGAGCAGTACTTC CASSQGGYGAPSYEQYF
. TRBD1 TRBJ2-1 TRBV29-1 TGCAGCGCCGACCGGGACAGGGGCTCCTACAATGAGCAGTTCTTC CSADRDRGSYNEQFF
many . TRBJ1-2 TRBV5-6 TGTGCCAGCAGCGGGACAAGGGACTTCTATGGCTACACCTTC CASSGTRDFYGYTF
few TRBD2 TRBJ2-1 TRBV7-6 TGTGCCAGCAGCCGAGGGGGACTAGCGGGAGAAGTTGAGCAGTTCTTC CASSRGGLAGEVEQFF
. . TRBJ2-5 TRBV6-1 TGTGCCAGCAGTGAAGAGGTTGGGGAAGAGACCCAGTACTTC CASSEEVGEETQYF
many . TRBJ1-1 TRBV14 TGTGCCAGCAGCCCTGTGGGGAGCCTTAAAGCCTTTCGGGCTTTCTTT CASSPVGSLKAFRAFF
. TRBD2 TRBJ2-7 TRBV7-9 TGTGCCACCCGATCGACTAGCGACTACGAGCAGTACTTC CATRSTSDYEQYF